The present TCR beta chain was sequenced within a study of blood T cells in healthy people across ages. Findings of the study overall: Comparison with aged donors showed that long-lived donors had more naive CD4+ cells and higher diversity.

The study drew donors from healthy Caucasian individuals in Russia aged about 6 to 95. The authors drew approximately 10 milliliters of peripheral blood from each donor. The study isolated at least 6.5 million PBMCs from each sample. In its sample, this clonotype was seen a few times. Its target is not known. Using a J-beta primer mix together with a sample-barcoded 5' primer, a second PCR was run for roughly 7 to 12 cycles. Each CDR3 protein is one row after TCRdb ran MiXCR on the 5' RACE reads. The table includes some 1.5 million distinct CDR3 sequences, roughly 43% detected once. The germline CDR1 and CDR2 sequences are LGHDT and YNNKEL (reference sequence). This CDR3 is built from 12 residues. Trimming removed 6 bases at V and 6 bases at J, with 12 bases between.

The receptor was derived from a woman aged 18 to 35 in good health. The chain carries TRBV3-1 and TRBJ2-7; tentatively, D is TRBD1 (6 bases). The specimen sequenced was blood. CDR3 DNA: TGTGCCAGCAGTATCGACAGGTTCGAGCAGTACTTC. It is translated as CASSIDRFEQYF.